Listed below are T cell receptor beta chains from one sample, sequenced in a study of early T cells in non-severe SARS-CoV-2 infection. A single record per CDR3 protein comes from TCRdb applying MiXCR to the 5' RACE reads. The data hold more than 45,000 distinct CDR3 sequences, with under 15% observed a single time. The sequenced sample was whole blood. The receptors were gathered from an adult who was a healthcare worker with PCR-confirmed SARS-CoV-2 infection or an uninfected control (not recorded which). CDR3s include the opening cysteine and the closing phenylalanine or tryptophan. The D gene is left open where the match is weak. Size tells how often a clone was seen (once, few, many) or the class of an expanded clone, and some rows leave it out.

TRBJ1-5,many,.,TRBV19,TGTGCCAGTAGTATTTTGGGGGTTCGGGACACTTATAGCAATCAGCCCCAGCATTTT,CASSILGVRDTYSNQPQHF
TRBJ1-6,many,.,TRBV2,TGTGCCAGCAGTGAAGCGGGGCGAGGCTCCTATAATTCACCCCTCCACTTT,CASSEAGRGSYNSPLHF
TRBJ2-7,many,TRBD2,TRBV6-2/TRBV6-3,TGTGCCAGCAGTTACCCGGGACTAACCTACGAGCAGTACTTC,CASSYPGLTYEQYF
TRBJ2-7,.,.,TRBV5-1,TGCGCCAGCAGCGAGTTAGGGCGAGAGGCGGGCTACGAGCAGTACTTC,CASSELGREAGYEQYF
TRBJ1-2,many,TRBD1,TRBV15,TGTGCCACCAGCAGGCAGGGGGCGGACGGCTACACCTTC,CATSRQGADGYTF
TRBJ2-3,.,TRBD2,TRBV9,TGTGCCAGCAGCGCTCCGGGACTAGCGTCCCCAGATACGCAGTATTTT,CASSAPGLASPDTQYF
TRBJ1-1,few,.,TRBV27,TGTGCCAGCAGTTTAGTCCCAGCCGGGGGTGAAGCTTTCTTT,CASSLVPAGGEAFF
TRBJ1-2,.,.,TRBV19,TGTGCCAGTAGTGCGCCGGTTGGGAGACCGACTAGCTATGGCTACACCTTC,CASSAPVGRPTSYGYTF
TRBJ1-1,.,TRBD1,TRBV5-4,TGTGCCAGCAGCTCAGATAGGGGACAGTACACTTTTTGGCCCTTT,CASSSDRGQYTFWPF
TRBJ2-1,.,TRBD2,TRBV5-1,TGCGCCAGCAGCTTGGACCGACCACTAGCGGACAATACCTACAATGAGCAGTTCTTC,CASSLDRPLADNTYNEQFF
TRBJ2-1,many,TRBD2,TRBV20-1,TGCAGTGCTAGCTGGGGGGGATTAAACAATGAGCAGTTCTTC,CSASWGGLNNEQFF
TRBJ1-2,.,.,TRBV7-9,TGTGCCAGCAGCCTCGGCAGGGGCTATGGCTACACCTTC,CASSLGRGYGYTF
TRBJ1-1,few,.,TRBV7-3,TGTGCCAGCACCATCAGAATTCCGATGAACACTGAAGCTTTCTTT,CASTIRIPMNTEAFF
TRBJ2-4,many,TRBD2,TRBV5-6,TGTGCCAGCAGCTGGCGTGGGGAGGGCATTCAGTACTTC,CASSWRGEGIQYF
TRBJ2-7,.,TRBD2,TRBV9,TGTGCCAGCAGCGTAGTAGGTAGCGGGGGAGGCGAGCAGTACTTC,CASSVVGSGGGEQYF
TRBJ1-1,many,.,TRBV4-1,TGCGCCAGCAGCCAAGAGGTCCGGGTTAACACTGAAGCTTTCTTT,CASSQEVRVNTEAFF
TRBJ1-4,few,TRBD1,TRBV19,TGTGCCAGTACCATTCAGGGGGCGCGAGAAAAACTGTTTTTT,CASTIQGAREKLFF
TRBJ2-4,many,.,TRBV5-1,TGCGCAACGGGGCAGGAAAACATTCAGTACTTC,CATGQENIQYF
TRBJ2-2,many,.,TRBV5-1,TGCGCCAGCAGCTTGAGCACCGGGGAGCTGTTTTTT,CASSLSTGELFF
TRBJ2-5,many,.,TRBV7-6,TGTGCCAGCAGCTCCGGACCACCTCGGGAGACCCAGTACTTC,CASSSGPPRETQYF
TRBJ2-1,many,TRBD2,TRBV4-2,TGTGCCAGCAGCCCCCTGGGGGCCAGCGGGAGGCTCCCCAATGAGCAGTTCTTC,CASSPLGASGRLPNEQFF
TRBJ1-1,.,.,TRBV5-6,TGTGCCAGCAGCCAGACGGTCAGCACTCTACCGGCTTTCTTT,CASSQTVSTLPAFF
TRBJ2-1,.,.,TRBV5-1,TGCGCCAGCAGCTTGCGCCTCTCCTACAATGAGCAGTTCTTC,CASSLRLSYNEQFF
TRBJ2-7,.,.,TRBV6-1,TGTGCCAGCAGTGAACGGATAGCTTCCTACGAGCAGTACTTC,CASSERIASYEQYF
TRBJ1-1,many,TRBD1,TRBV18,TGTGCCAGCTCACGAGGGACAGGGACAAACACTGAAGCTTTCTTT,CASSRGTGTNTEAFF
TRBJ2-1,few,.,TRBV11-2,TGTGCCAGCAGCGAAGCAGGGAGTAGGCAGTTCTTC,CASSEAGSRQFF
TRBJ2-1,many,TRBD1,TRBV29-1,TGCAGCGTTGCGGGACAGAATGAGCAGTTCTTC,CSVAGQNEQFF
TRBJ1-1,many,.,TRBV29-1,TGCAGCGTTGAGTACAGGAGCGTTAAGGGCACTGAAGCTTTCTTT,CSVEYRSVKGTEAFF
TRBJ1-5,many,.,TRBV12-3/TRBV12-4,TGTGCCAGCAGTCTCATCGGACAGTGGCCACATCAGCCCCAGCATTTT,CASSLIGQWPHQPQHF
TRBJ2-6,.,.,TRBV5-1,TGCGCCAGCAGCTTCAACTCTGGGGCCAACGTCCTGACTTTC,CASSFNSGANVLTF
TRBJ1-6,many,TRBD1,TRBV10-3,TGTGCCATCAGTGAGGTCCATCGTGGGACAGGGGATTCACCCCTCCACTTT,CAISEVHRGTGDSPLHF